This T cell receptor (beta chain) was identified during a study of technical replicates of blood from a few donors (dated by TCRdb to 2016 to 2017). As to this clone: Its antigen target is currently unknown. Base qualities are not at hand, and no much larger clone is one base apart.

The germline V gene gives CDR1 as SGHNT and CDR2 as YENEEA. V has 5 bases trimmed and J has 6 bases trimmed; junction bases matching no gene number 16. The CDR3 numbers 17 residues from cysteine through phenylalanine. Of all the DNA, just the CDR3 is kept, 51 bases in frame from base 1. The library was built by means of the immunoSEQ multiplex PCR assay. TCRdb limited this immuneACCESS table to in-frame rearrangements with V and J called. A share of clones is missing; checked studies link under half to unresolved V genes, and the rest is unexplained. The sample includes about 70,000 clones, with 94% observed a single time. Of the sample, about 0.4% is held by the ten largest clones.

The sequenced sample consisted of T cells isolated from PBMCs. This chain is built from TRBV11-3 and TRBJ2-3; 8 bases in the junction line up with TRBD2. The sequence was obtained from a human donor in good health. The nucleotide sequence is given as TGTGCCAGCAGCCCTGGGGTAGGACTAGCCTTCCTGGATACGCAGTATTTT. Its protein product is CASSPGVGLAFLDTQYF.